This record covers a single T cell receptor beta chain. The V end was cut by 4 bases, the J end by 2 bases, with 13 bases between. The CDR3 has 14 residues. The V gene's germline CDR1 is SGHNT and CDR2 YYREEE (reference sequence). Per the original methods: Quantification of nucleated cells was approximated via reference gene primer amplification. Profiling relied on immunoSEQ multiplex PCR, and the TCRdb table lists in-frame clones only, not all of them. That table furnishes V, J and clone size, whereas the DNA furnished D and trimming. The repertoire includes approximately 190,000 clones, 88% of them detected once, and 5% to 6.5% sits in the top ten. The record originates from a study of blood T cell repertoires in COVID-19. Overall study: The United States, Italy and Spain were the sources of the acute and convalescent COVID-19 samples. Sample material is recorded as cDNA or gDNA derived from T cells, B-cell-depleted T cells, or PBMCs.

Material for sequencing was peripheral blood. The clonotype originates from a man aged 35-49 years with active or convalescent COVID-19. V is TRBV5-4 and J is TRBJ2-7; a possible D gene is TRBD2 (5 bases). This CDR3 reads CASSVQLDPYEQYF. CDR3 DNA sequence: TGTGCCAGCAGCGTGCAACTAGACCCCTACGAGCAGTACTTC.